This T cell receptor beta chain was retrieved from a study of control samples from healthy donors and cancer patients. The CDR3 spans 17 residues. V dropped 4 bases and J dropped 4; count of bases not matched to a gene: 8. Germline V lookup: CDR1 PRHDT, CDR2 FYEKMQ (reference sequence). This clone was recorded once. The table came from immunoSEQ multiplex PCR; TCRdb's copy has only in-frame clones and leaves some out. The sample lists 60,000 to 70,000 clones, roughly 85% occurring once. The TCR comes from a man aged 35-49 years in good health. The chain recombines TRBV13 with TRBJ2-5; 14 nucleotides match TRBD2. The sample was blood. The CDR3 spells CASSSPLTSGGGETQYF. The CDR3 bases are TGTGCCAGCAGCTCCCCCCTGACTAGCGGGGGGGGAGAGACCCAGTACTTC.